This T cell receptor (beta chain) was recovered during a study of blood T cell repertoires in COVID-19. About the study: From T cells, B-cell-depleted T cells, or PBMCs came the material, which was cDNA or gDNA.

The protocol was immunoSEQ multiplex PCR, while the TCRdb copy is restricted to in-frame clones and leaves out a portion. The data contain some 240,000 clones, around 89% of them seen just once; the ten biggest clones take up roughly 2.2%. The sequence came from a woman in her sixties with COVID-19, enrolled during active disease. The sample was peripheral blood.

CDR3 sequence: CASSLLAGGQETQYF. In DNA form, the CDR3 reads TGTGCCAGCAGTTTACTAGCGGGGGGGCAAGAGACCCAGTACTTC. The chain is built from TRBV27 and TRBJ2-5, with 12 bases aligning to TRBD2. The CDR3 sequence is 15 residues long. J was trimmed by 2 bases and V by 2 bases; bases with no gene match: 0. Germline V CDR1 and CDR2: MNHEY, SMNVEV (reference sequence).